These 7 T cell receptor beta chains were all obtained from the same sample, sequenced in a study of beta chain features in type 1 diabetes. Every isolated RNA sample was fully reverse transcribed, so sequencing captured expressed TCRB transcripts. The data were produced by immunoSEQ multiplex PCR, yet TCRdb's version contains in-frame clones alone and is incomplete. The table shows about 45,000 clones, with roughly 49% occurring only once. Sequenced sample: Tregs from blood. These TCRs come from a woman between 18 and 30 years old in good health.

This clone was seen more than once but under ten times. CDR3 in amino acids: CATGAVREETQYF. CDR3 coding DNA: TGTGCCACCGGAGCGGTAAGGGAGGAGACCCAGTACTTC. The genes are TRBV7-2 and TRBJ2-5, with D possibly TRBD2 on 5 matching bases. CDR1 SGHTA and CDR2 FQGNSA come from the germline V gene. CDR3 length: 13 amino acids. The V end lost 10 bases, the J end lost 5 bases, and 17 bases lay between the germline ends.

Here the CDR3 reads CASSRTWDRADGYTF. Written as DNA, the CDR3 is TGTGCCAGCAGCCGGACCTGGGACAGGGCCGATGGCTACACCTTC. The genes are TRBV5-8 and TRBJ1-2, with 9 bases aligning to TRBD1. With V trimmed by 4 bases and J by 6 bases, 10 bases remained unmatched. CDR3 length equals 15 residues. CDR1 SGHTS and CDR2 YDEGEE come from the germline V gene. The full variable domain, its missing parts supplied by reference TRBV5-8 and TRBJ1-2, is EAGVTQSPTHLIKTRGQQATLRCSPISGHTSVYWYQQALGLGLQFLLWYDEGEERNRGNFPPRFSGRQFPNYSSELNVNALELEDSALYLCASSRTWDRADGYTFGSGTRLTVV.

This chain uses TRBV11-2 with TRBJ2-2; TRBD2 is a possible D gene (6 bases). This CDR3 has 14 amino acids. V lost 7 bases and J lost 6, with 15 bases in between. The germline CDR1 and CDR2 sequences are SGHAT and FQNNGV. The CDR3 reads CASTSAAGSGELFF. The CDR3 coding sequence is TGTGCCAGCACCTCGGCGGCGGGGTCCGGGGAGCTGTTTTTT. The full variable domain, completed using reference TRBV11-2 and TRBJ2-2, is EAGVAQSPRYKIIEKRQSVAFWCNPISGHATLYWYQQILGQGPKLLIQFQNNGVVDDSQLPKDRFSAERLKGVDSTLKIQPAKLEDSAVYLCASTSAAGSGELFFGEGSRLTVL.

This clone was seen a handful of times. The chain recombines TRBV7-2 with TRBJ2-7, with unresolved D. Deletions cut 1 base from V and 4 bases from J, with 8 bases between. Germline-derived CDR1 and CDR2 are SGHTA and FQGNSA. The CDR3 has 13 amino acids. The CDR3 nucleotides are TGTGCCAGCAGCTTAGAACACGGGTACGAGCAGTACTTC. Its translation: CASSLEHGYEQYF.

This chain uses TRBV5-5 with TRBJ1-2, with D perhaps TRBD1 (5 bases). The CDR3 has 13 amino acids. Trimming removed 4 bases from V and 4 bases from J, with 11 bases in between. CDR1 is SGHKS, CDR2 YYEKEE, per germline (reference sequence). This CDR3 reads CASSRGAAYGYTF. CDR3 in DNA: TGTGCCAGCAGCCGTGGGGCGGCCTATGGCTACACCTTC.

The gene calls are TRBV19 and TRBJ1-5; no firm D call. Trimming left V 5 bases short and J 3 bases short, with 8 bases between. The CDR3 runs to 13 residues. CDR1 is LNHDA, CDR2 SQIVND, per germline (reference sequence). The CDR3 is CASSAADNQPQHF. The CDR3 nucleotides are TGTGCCAGTAGTGCGGCCGACAATCAGCCCCAGCATTTT.

This clone was detected once. This rearrangement joins TRBV10-3 to TRBJ2-6; a weak D match, TRBD1 (6 bases). The CDR3 is made up of 14 amino acids. V lost 5 bases, J lost 2 bases, and 7 bases lay in between. Germline lookup yields CDR1 ENHRY and CDR2 SYGVKD. The CDR3 nucleotides are TGTGCCATCAGTCCAGGGGCTGGGGCCAACGTCCTGACTTTC. It encodes CAISPGAGANVLTF.